The 14 T cell receptor beta chains in this list originate from one sample, sequenced in a study of CD8 T cells in ankylosing spondylitis. Study results and limitations: A TCR beta motif of several highly homologous variants seemed to mark ankylosing spondylitis blood.

No antigens are known for them. TCRdb processed the 5' RACE reads anew with MiXCR; each CDR3 protein has one entry. The profile shows some 840,000 distinct CDR3 sequences, about 10% of them singletons. Sequenced: blood, either unsorted or a sorted T cell fraction (not recorded which). The receptor source for this set is a male donor with ankylosing spondylitis.

This clonotype occurred a few times. The chain combines TRBV20-1 with TRBJ2-5; 9 bases fit TRBD1. Germline V CDR1 and CDR2: DFQATT, SNEGSKA (reference sequence). With 5 bases clipped from V and 5 bases from J, the junction kept 18 bases outside the gene matches. The CDR3 has 17 residues. The CDR3 DNA is TGCAGTGCTCCCCGGGACAGGGTTTACAGGGGGGAGGAGACCCAGTACTTC. Encoded protein: CSAPRDRVYRGEETQYF.

This clonotype was seen ten or more times. The V gene is TRBV12-3 or TRBV12-4, the J gene TRBJ2-2; D remains ambiguous. This CDR3 is built from 14 residues. V lost 3 bases to trimming and J lost 0 bases, with 5 bases between them. The CDR3 sequence: CASSFHSNTGELFF. DNA of the CDR3: TGTGCCAGCAGTTTCCACTCGAACACCGGGGAGCTGTTTTTT.

The rearrangement uses TRBV20-1 and TRBJ2-1; possible D gene TRBD2, 6 bases. V shed 3 bases and J shed 4 bases, with 16 bases lying between them. CDR1 and CDR2 (germline): DFQATT, SNEGSKA (reference sequence). This CDR3 has 15 amino acids. The CDR3 sequence is CSARSLAGYYNEQFF. CDR3 nucleotides: TGCAGTGCTAGGTCCCTGGCGGGGTATTACAATGAGCAGTTCTTC.

The rearrangement uses TRBV12-3 or TRBV12-4 and TRBJ1-5; possibly TRBD1 for D (6 bases). The CDR3 contains 15 residues. Deletions cut 3 bases from V and 7 bases from J, with 16 bases between. The CDR3 DNA reads TGTGCCAGCAGTTTCATGGGGGGCGCCTGGCAGCCCCAGCATTTT. It is translated as CASSFMGGAWQPQHF.

This clonotype has a count of ten or more. V usage is TRBV20-1 and J usage is TRBJ2-1; 9 positions agree with TRBD2. CDR1 DFQATT and CDR2 SNEGSKA come from the germline V gene (reference sequence). Unmatched junction bases numbered 8, after V lost 6 bases and J lost 8 bases. This CDR3 is 13 amino acids long. The CDR3 bases are TGCAGTGCCCAAGGACTAGCGTGGCATGAGCAGTTCTTC. This sequence encodes CSAQGLAWHEQFF.

The sample holds many counts of this clonotype. The chain joins TRBV5-1 to TRBJ2-1; perhaps TRBD2 as D (6 bases). CDR1 and CDR2 (germline): SGHRS, YFSETQ. CDR3 length equals 17 residues. Trimming stripped 2 bases from V and 2 bases from J, with 17 bases between. The CDR3 DNA follows: TGCGCCAGCAGCTTCGGGACGCGGGAACTCGCCTACAATGAGCAGTTCTTC. It codes for CASSFGTRELAYNEQFF.

This clonotype turned up a few times. The chain carries TRBV12-3 or TRBV12-4 and TRBJ1-2; D possibly corresponds to TRBD1 (5 bases). This CDR3 comprises 13 residues. V lost 5 bases and J lost 4, with 11 bases in between. CDR3 DNA sequence: TGTGCCAGCAGTCACCGGGACGGCTATGGCTACACCTTC. Amino acid sequence: CASSHRDGYGYTF.

This clonotype has only a few counts. The chain combines TRBV9 with TRBJ2-2; possibly TRBD2 for D (7 bases). Per the germline V gene, CDR1 is SGDLS and CDR2 is YYNGEE. Trimming took 4 bases from V and 7 from J, leaving 17 bases between them. CDR3 length: 15 residues. The CDR3 is CASSIRRGGIGELFF. In DNA form, the CDR3 reads TGTGCCAGCAGCATCCGGAGGGGGGGGATCGGGGAGCTGTTTTTT.

The gene calls are TRBV24-1 and TRBJ2-3; TRBD2 is a possible D gene (6 bases). V was trimmed by 3 bases and J by 1 base, leaving 13 bases between them. In germline, CDR1 is KGHDR, CDR2 SFDVKD. CDR3 length: 16 amino acids. CDR3 loop: CATSDPRREGTDTQYF. In nucleotides, the CDR3 is TGTGCCACCAGTGATCCCAGGAGGGAAGGCACAGATACGCAGTATTTT.

This clonotype occurred a few times. V usage is TRBV29-1 and J usage is TRBJ2-7; 7 nucleotides line up with TRBD1. V gave up 3 bases and J gave up 1 base; unmatched junction bases: 3. There are 13 residues in the CDR3. In germline, CDR1 is SQVTM, CDR2 ANQGSEA. The CDR3 loop is CSVDVTGSYEQYF. Here the CDR3 DNA reads TGCAGCGTTGATGTGACAGGGTCCTACGAGCAGTACTTC.

The V call is TRBV7-9, the J call TRBJ2-3; 9 bases fit TRBD1. The CDR3 sequence is 17 residues long. CDR1 and CDR2 (germline): SEHNR, FQNEAQ (reference sequence). V dropped 5 bases and J dropped 1; count of bases not matched to a gene: 10. As DNA, the CDR3 is TGTGCCAGCAGCACCCAAGACAGGGGGAGACGCACAGATACGCAGTATTTT. As protein: CASSTQDRGRRTDTQYF.

The rearrangement links TRBV29-1 to TRBJ2-7; TRBD2 agrees at 9 bases. The CDR3 has 13 amino acids. Germline-derived CDR1 and CDR2 are SQVTM and ANQGSEA. V lost 6 bases to trimming and J lost 2 bases; unmatched junction nucleotides: 5. DNA of the CDR3: TGCAGCGTCCAGCGGGGGGCTACCTACGAGCAGTACTTC. This codes for CSVQRGATYEQYF.

The chain has TRBV20-1 and TRBJ2-5, with a possible D match to TRBD2 (5 bases). The CDR3 loop spans 14 amino acids. CDR1 and CDR2 (germline): DFQATT, SNEGSKA (reference sequence). Trimming removed 4 bases at V and 7 bases at J, with 19 bases between. CDR3 DNA: TGCAGTGCTACCCCAGCGGATTTCGGCGTGACCCAGTACTTC. Translating it yields CSATPADFGVTQYF.

The chain couples TRBV14 to TRBJ2-2; no reliable D call. The length of the CDR3 is 14 residues. Looked up from germline, CDR1 is SGHDN and CDR2 is FVKESK. V shed 4 bases and J shed 1 base, with 7 bases lying between them. The CDR3: CASSPTQNTGELFF. The DNA for the CDR3 is TGTGCCAGCAGCCCCACACAGAACACCGGGGAGCTGTTTTTT.